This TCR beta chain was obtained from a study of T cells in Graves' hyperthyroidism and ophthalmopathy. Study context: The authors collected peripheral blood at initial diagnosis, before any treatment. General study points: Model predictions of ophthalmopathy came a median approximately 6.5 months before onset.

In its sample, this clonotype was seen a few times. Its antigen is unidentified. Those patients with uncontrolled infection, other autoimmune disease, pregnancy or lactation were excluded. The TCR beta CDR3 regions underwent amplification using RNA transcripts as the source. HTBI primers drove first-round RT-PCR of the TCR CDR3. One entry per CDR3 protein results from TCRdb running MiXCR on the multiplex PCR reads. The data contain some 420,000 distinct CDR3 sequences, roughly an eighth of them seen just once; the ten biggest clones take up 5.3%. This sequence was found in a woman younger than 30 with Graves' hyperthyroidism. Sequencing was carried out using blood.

DNA for the CDR3: TGTGCCAGCAGCTTAGCGACGGACAGGGGACGGGGCTACACCTTC. This gives the protein CASSLATDRGRGYTF. V gene TRBV7-9 combines with J gene TRBJ1-2, with 9 bases aligning to TRBD1. The J segment lost 8 bases and the V segment lost 0 bases, leaving 7 bases of the junction unmatched. The CDR3 spans 15 residues. CDR1 is SEHNR and CDR2 is FQNEAQ in the germline V gene (reference sequence).